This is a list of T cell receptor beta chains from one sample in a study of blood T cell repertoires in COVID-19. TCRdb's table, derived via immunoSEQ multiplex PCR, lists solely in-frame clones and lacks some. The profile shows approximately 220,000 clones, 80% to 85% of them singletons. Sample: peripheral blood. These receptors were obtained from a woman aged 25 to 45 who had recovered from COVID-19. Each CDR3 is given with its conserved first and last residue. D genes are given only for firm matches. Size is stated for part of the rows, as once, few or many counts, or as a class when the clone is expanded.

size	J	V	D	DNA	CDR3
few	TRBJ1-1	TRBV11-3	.	TGTGCCAGCAGCTTAGAAGCGGACACTGAAGCTTTCTTT	CASSLEADTEAFF
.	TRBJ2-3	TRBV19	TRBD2	TGTGCCAGTAAACGGGAGGGATATACGCAGTATTTT	CASKREGYTQYF
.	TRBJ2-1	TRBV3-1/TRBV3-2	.	TGTGCCAGCAGCCACGAGGGCGATAATGAGCAGTTCTTC	CASSHEGDNEQFF
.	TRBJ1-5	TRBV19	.	TGTGCCAGTAGTATGGGCCAGTATCAGCCCCAGCATTTT	CASSMGQYQPQHF
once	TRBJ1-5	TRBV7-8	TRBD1	TGTGCCAGCTCCCCCGGGACAGGGCATCAGCCCCAGCATTTT	CASSPGTGHQPQHF
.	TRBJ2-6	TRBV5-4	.	TGTGCCAGCAGCGCCTCTAGCGCCCCTGGCTCTGGGGCCAACGTCCTGACTTTC	CASSASSAPGSGANVLTF
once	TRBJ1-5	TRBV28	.	TGTGCCAGCAGTTTTGCGAGCAATCAGCCCCAGCATTTT	CASSFASNQPQHF
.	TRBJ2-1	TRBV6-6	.	TGTGCCAGCAGTTACCACGGGTCCTACAATGAGCAGTTCTTC	CASSYHGSYNEQFF
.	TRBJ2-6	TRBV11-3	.	TGTGCCAGCGGGGGCCCGGGACAAACGCTTTCTGGGGCCAACGTCCTGACTTTC	CASGGPGQTLSGANVLTF
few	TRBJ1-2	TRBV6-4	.	TGTGCCAGCAGTCTTGGAGCGGGGCATTTTAACTATGGCTACACCTTC	CASSLGAGHFNYGYTF
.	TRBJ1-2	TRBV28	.	TGTGCCAGCAGTTTGTCACAGGATGCCTATGGCTACACCTTC	CASSLSQDAYGYTF
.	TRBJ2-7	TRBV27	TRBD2	TGTGCCAGCAGTTACGGACTAGCAGACTACGAGCAGTACTTC	CASSYGLADYEQYF
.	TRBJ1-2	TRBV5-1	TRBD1	TGCGCCAGCAGCTCCGGACAGGGACCCAACTATGGCTACACCTTC	CASSSGQGPNYGYTF
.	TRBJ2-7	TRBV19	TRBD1	TGTGCCAGTAGTCAGACCGGGACAGGATATCTAGGAACTTCCTACGAGCAGTACTTC	CASSQTGTGYLGTSYEQYF
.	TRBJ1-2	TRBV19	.	TGTGCCACCAAAGGTACGGGAAACTATGGCTACACCTTC	CATKGTGNYGYTF
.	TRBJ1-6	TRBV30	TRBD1	TGTGCCTGGAGAGTGACAGGGGCTTCTTATAATTCACCCCTCCACTTT	CAWRVTGASYNSPLHF
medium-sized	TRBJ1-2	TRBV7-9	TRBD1	TGTGCCAGCAGCTTACAGGGACAGGGGGTCCGCTACACCTTC	CASSLQGQGVRYTF
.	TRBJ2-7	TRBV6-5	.	TGTGCCAGCACCCGGAACAGGGATTTCTACGAGCAGTACTTC	CASTRNRDFYEQYF
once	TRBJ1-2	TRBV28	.	TGTGCCAGTTGGCCACAGGAAAACTATGGCTACACCTTC	CASWPQENYGYTF
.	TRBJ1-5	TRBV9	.	TGTGCCAGCAGCGGGACTTTTGCTAGCAATCAGCCCCAGCATTTT	CASSGTFASNQPQHF
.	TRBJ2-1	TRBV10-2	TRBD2	TGCGCCAGCAGGGGCCCGGGACTAGCGGGAGGGCTCCGATCCGACAATGAGCAGTTCTTC	CASRGPGLAGGLRSDNEQFF
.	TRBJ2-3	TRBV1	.	TGCACCAGCAGCCAAGATGAGGGGGGGTACACAGATACGCAGTATTTT	CTSSQDEGGYTDTQYF
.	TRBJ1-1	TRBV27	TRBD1	TGTGCCAGCAGTTTCCTGACAGGGGCTAACACTGAAGCTTTCTTT	CASSFLTGANTEAFF
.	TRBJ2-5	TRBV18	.	TGTGCCAGCTCACTATCCAAAGGCGGTTTCCAAGAGACCCAGTACTTC	CASSLSKGGFQETQYF
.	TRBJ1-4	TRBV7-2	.	TGTGCCAGCAACGCCCCAGGGTGGAGTGAAAAACTGTTTTTT	CASNAPGWSEKLFF
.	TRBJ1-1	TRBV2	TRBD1	TGTGCCAGCAGTGAAGAAGGGGGCGCAACCGAAGCTTTCTTT	CASSEEGGATEAFF
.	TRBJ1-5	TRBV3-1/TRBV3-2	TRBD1	TGTGCCAGCAGCCCCGGGACAGGCAATCAGCCCCAGCATTTT	CASSPGTGNQPQHF
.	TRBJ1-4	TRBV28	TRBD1	TGTGCCAGCAGTTTCCTCGGGACAGAGTTAGAAAAACTGTTTTTT	CASSFLGTELEKLFF
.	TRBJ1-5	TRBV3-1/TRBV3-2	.	TGTGCCAGCAGCCAGGGCACCGTCGGCAATCAGCCCCAGCATTTT	CASSQGTVGNQPQHF
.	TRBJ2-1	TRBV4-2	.	TGTGCCAGCAGCCTTACCGGCGGGGCTGTTGAGCAGTTCTTC	CASSLTGGAVEQFF
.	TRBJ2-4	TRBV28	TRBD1	TGTGCCAGCAGTTCGTATGATGGACAGGGGTTAAACATTCAGTACTTC	CASSSYDGQGLNIQYF
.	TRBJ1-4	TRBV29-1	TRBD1	TGCAGCGTCGCCGCAGGGGGCGGGGGCCTTAATGAAAAACTGTTTTTT	CSVAAGGGGLNEKLFF
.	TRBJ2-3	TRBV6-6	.	TGTGCCAGCAGTTACGAGCTAGCCCCAGATACGCAGTATTTT	CASSYELAPDTQYF
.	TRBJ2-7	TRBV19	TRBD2	TGTGCCAGTGCGGGGGGCCCGCCCTACGAGCAGTACTTC	CASAGGPPYEQYF
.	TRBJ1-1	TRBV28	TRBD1	TGTGCCAGCAGTCTACAGGGGTTTAGGACTGAAGCTTTCTTT	CASSLQGFRTEAFF
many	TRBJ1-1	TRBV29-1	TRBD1	TGCAGCGCCGCAGGGGGTTGGGGAATGAACACTGAAGCTTTCTTT	CSAAGGWGMNTEAFF
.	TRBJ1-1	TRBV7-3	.	TGTGCCAGCAGCTCCCCCGGGTCGAACACTGAAGCTTTCTTT	CASSSPGSNTEAFF
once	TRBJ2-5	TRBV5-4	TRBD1	TGTGCCAGCAGGAGCAGGACAGGGGAGGAGACCCAGTACTTC	CASRSRTGEETQYF
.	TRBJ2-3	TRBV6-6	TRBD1	TGTGCCAGCAGTTACACCGGACAGGGCACAGATACGCAGTATTTT	CASSYTGQGTDTQYF
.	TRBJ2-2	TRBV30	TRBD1	TGTGCCTGGGGGACAGGGCTAAACACCGGGGAGCTGTTTTTT	CAWGTGLNTGELFF
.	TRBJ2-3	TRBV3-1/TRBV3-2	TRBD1	TGTGCCAGCAGCCAAGCAACAGGGGGGCACACAGATACGCAGTATTTT	CASSQATGGHTDTQYF
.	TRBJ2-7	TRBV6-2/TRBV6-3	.	TGTGCCAGCAGTTACTCCCTGGAGGGAGGATTCAACGAGCAGTACTTC	CASSYSLEGGFNEQYF
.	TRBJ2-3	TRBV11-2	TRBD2	TGTGCCAGCAGCTACTCCGGGACGGGGGGGGCAGATACGCAGTATTTT	CASSYSGTGGADTQYF
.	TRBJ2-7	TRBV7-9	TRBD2	TGTGCCAGCAGCTTACAAAGCGGGAGCTACCACGAGCAGTACTTC	CASSLQSGSYHEQYF
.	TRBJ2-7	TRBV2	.	TGTGCCAGCAGTGAAATAGCAACCTCCTACGAGCAGTACTTC	CASSEIATSYEQYF
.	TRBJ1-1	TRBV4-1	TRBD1	TGCGCCAGCAGCTGGCAGAGGGCGGGACAGACCATGAACACTGAAGCTTTCTTT	CASSWQRAGQTMNTEAFF
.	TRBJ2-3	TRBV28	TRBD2	TGTGCTTCGTCGGCGGGAGGGACAGATACGCAGTATTTT	CASSAGGTDTQYF
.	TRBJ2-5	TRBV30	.	TGTGCCTGGAGGGGGGGGCCGGGTACCGGGACCCAGTACTTC	CAWRGGPGTGTQYF
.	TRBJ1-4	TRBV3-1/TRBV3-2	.	TGTGCCAGCAGTCGTTATCCGGACGGGGGGATAGGAATCACGATGGAACTGTTTTTT	CASSRYPDGGIGITMELFF
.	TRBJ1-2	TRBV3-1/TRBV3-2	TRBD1	TGTGCCAGCAGCCCGATGACAGGGGCGAACTATGGCTACACCTTC	CASSPMTGANYGYTF
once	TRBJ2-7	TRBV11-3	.	TGTGCCAGCAGCTTAGGTCACGGAGAATACGAGCAGTACTTC	CASSLGHGEYEQYF
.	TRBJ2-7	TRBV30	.	TGTGCCTGGAGTTCTTTCAGTATCTCCTACGAGCAGTACTTC	CAWSSFSISYEQYF
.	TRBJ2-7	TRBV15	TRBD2	TGTGCCACCAGCAGAGGGATAGCGGGAGGGCCGGATGAGCAGTACTTC	CATSRGIAGGPDEQYF
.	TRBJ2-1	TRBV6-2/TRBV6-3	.	TGTGCCAGCAGCCCGCGGACTTTACTCTACAATGAGCAGTTCTTC	CASSPRTLLYNEQFF
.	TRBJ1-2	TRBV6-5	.	TGTGCCAGCAGTTGGGGATGGGGGGACTATGGCTACACCTTC	CASSWGWGDYGYTF